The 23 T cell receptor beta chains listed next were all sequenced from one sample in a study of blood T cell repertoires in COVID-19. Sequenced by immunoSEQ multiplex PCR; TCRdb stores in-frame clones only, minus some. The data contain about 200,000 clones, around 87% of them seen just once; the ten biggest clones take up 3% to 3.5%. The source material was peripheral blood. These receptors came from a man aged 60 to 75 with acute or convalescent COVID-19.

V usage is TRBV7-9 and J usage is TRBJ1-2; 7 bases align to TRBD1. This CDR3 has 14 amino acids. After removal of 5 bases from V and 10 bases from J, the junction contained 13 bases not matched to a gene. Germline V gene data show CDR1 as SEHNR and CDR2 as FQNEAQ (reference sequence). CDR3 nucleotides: TGTGCCAGCAGCCCCCCCGAGGACAGGAGAGACTACACCTTC. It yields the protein CASSPPEDRRDYTF.

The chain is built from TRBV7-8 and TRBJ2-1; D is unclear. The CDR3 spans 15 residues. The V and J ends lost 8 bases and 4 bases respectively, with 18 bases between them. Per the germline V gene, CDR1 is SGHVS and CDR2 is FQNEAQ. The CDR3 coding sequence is TGTGCCAGCGTGATTGCCCGCAGGCCTTACAATGAGCAGTTCTTC. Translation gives CASVIARRPYNEQFF.

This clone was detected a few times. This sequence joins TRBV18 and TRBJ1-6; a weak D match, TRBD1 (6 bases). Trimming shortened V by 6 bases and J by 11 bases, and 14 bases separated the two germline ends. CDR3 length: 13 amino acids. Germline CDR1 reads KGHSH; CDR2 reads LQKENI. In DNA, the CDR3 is TGTGCCAGCTCCCTACAGGGTTTAGCACCCCTCCACTTT. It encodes CASSLQGLAPLHF.

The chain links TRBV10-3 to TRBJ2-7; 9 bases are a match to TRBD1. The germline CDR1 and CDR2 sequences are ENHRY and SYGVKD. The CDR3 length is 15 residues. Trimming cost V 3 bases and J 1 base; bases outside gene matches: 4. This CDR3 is CAISDWGQGSYEQYF. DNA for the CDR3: TGTGCCATCAGTGATTGGGGACAGGGATCCTACGAGCAGTACTTC.

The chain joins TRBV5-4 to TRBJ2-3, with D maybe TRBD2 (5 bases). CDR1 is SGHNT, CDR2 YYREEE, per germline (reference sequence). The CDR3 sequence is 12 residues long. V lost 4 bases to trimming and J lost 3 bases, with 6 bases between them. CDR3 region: CASSRGTDTQYF. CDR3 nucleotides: TGTGCCAGCAGCCGGGGAACAGATACGCAGTATTTT.

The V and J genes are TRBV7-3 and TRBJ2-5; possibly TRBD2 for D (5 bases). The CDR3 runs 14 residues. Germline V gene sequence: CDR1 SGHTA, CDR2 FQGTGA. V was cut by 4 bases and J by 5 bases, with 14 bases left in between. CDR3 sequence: CASSYRGGGETQYF. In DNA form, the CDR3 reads TGTGCCAGCAGCTACCGGGGTGGCGGGGAGACCCAGTACTTC.

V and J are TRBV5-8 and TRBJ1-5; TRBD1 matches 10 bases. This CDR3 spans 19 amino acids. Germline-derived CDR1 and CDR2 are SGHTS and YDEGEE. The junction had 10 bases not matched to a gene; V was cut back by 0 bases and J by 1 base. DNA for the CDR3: TGTGCCAGCAGCTTGGCGTTTATTGGACAGGGGGTGAGCAATCAGCCCCAGCATTTT. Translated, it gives CASSLAFIGQGVSNQPQHF.

This CDR3 reads CASSKGGGDTQYF. The DNA for the CDR3 is TGTGCCAGCAGCAAAGGGGGAGGTGATACGCAGTATTTT. The chain links TRBV21-1 to TRBJ2-3; the D call TRBD2 from the table was never checked on the DNA. TRBV21-1 is listed as a pseudogene. This CDR3 comprises 13 residues.

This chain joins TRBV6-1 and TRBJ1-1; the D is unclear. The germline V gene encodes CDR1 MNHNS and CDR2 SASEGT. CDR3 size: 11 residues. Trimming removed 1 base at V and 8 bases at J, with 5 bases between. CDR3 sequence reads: CASSEEQEAFF. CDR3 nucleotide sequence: TGTGCCAGCAGTGAAGAACAGGAAGCTTTCTTT.

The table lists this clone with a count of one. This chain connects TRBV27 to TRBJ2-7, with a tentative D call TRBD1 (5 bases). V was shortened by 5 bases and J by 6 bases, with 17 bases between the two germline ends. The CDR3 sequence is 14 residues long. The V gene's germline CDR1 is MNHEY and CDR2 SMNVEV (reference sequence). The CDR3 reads CASSPILGVGEQYF. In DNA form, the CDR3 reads TGTGCCAGCAGTCCTATCTTAGGGGTCGGCGAGCAGTACTTC.

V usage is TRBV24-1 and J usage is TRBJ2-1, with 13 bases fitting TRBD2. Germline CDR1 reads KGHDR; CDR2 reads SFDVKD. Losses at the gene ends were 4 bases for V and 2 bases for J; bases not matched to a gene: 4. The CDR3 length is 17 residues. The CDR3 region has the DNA TGTGCCACCAGTGACACGACTAGCGGGGGGACCTACAATGAGCAGTTCTTC. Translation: CATSDTTSGGTYNEQFF.

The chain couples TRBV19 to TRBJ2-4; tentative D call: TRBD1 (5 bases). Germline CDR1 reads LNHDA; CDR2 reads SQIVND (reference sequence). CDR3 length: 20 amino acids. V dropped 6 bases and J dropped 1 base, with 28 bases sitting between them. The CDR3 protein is CASRARAGFGTDPAKNIQYF. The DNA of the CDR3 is TGTGCCAGTAGGGCCCGGGCAGGGTTTGGAACCGATCCGGCCAAAAACATTCAGTACTTC. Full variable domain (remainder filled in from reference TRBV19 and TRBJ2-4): DGGITQSPKYLFRKEGQNVTLSCEQNLNHDAMYWYRQDPGQGLRLIYYSQIVNDFQKGDIAEGYSVSREKKESFPLTVTSAQKNPTAFYLCASRARAGFGTDPAKNIQYFGAGTRLSVL.

The CDR3 loop reads CASSLVGQGTYEQYF. CDR3 nucleotide sequence: TGTGCCAGCAGCTTGGTGGGACAGGGGACCTACGAGCAGTACTTC. This chain joins TRBV5-6 and TRBJ2-7, with 10 bases lining up with TRBD1. Looked up from germline, CDR1 is SGHDT and CDR2 is YYEEEE. The CDR3 is 15 residues long. The J segment lost 2 bases and the V segment lost 0 bases, leaving 2 bases of the junction unmatched. Full variable domain (remainder filled in from reference TRBV5-6 and TRBJ2-7): DAGVTQSPTHLIKTRGQQVTLRCSPKSGHDTVSWYQQALGQGPQFIFQYYEEEERQRGNFPDRFSGHQFPNYSSELNVNALLLGDSALYLCASSLVGQGTYEQYFGPGTRLTVT.

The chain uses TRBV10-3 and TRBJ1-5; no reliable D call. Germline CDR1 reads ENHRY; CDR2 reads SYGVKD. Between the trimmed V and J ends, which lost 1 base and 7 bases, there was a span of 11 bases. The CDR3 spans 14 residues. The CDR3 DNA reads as TGTGCCATCAGTGAGTGGGAGGGCGGACAGCCCCAGCATTTT. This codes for CAISEWEGGQPQHF.

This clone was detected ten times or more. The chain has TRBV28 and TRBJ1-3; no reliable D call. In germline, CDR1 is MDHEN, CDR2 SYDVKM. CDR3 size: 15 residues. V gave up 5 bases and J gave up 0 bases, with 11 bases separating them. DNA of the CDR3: TGTGCCAGCAGTGCTATGGACTTCTCTGGAAACACCATATATTTT. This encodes CASSAMDFSGNTIYF. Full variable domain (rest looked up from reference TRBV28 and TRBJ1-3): DVKVTQSSRYLVKRTGEKVFLECVQDMDHENMFWYRQDPGLGLRLIYFSYDVKMKEKGDIPEGYSVSREKKERFSLILESASTNQTSMYLCASSAMDFSGNTIYFGEGSWLTVV.

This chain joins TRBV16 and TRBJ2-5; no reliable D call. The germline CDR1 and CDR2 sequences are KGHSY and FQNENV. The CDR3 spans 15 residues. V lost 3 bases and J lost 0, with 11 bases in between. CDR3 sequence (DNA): TGTGCCAGCAGCCACCCCCCCGGGTACCAAGAGACCCAGTACTTC. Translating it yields CASSHPPGYQETQYF.

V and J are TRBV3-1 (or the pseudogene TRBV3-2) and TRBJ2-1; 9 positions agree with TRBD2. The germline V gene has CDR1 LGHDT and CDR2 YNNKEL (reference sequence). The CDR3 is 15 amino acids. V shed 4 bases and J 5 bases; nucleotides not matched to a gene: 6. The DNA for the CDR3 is TGTGCCAGCAGCCGGAGGGCGGGGGGGAACAATGAGCAGTTCTTC. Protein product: CASSRRAGGNNEQFF.

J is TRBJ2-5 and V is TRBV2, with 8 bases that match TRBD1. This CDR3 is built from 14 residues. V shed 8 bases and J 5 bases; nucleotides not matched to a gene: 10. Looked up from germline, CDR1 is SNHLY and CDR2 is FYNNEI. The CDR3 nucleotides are TGTGCCAGCTGGGGCGGACAGGGCTGGGAGACCCAGTACTTC. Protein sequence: CASWGGQGWETQYF.

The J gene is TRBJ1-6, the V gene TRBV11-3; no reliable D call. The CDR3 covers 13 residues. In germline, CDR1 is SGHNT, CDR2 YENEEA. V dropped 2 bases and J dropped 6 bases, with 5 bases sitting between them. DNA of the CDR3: TGTGCCAGCAGCTTAAACTCTAATTCACCCCTCCACTTT. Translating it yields CASSLNSNSPLHF.

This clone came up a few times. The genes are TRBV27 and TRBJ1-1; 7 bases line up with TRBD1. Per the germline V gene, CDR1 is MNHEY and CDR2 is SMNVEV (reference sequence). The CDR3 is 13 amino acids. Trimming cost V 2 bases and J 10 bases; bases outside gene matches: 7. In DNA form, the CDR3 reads TGTGCCAGCAGTTTAAGAAAGGGGGCTGGAGCTTTCTTT. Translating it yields CASSLRKGAGAFF.

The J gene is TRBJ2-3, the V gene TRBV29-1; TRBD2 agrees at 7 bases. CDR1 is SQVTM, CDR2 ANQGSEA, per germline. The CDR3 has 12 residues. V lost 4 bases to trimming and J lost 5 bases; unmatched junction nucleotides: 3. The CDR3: CSVGREGDTQYF. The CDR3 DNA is TGCAGCGTTGGTAGGGAGGGAGATACGCAGTATTTT.

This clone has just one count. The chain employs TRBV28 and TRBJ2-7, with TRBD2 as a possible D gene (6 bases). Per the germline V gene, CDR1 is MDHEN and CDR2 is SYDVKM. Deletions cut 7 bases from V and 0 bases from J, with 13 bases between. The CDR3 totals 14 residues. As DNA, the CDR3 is TGTGCCAGCAACGGGGACTCTCGCTCCTACGAGCAGTACTTC. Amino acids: CASNGDSRSYEQYF. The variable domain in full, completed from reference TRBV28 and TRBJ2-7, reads DVKVTQSSRYLVKRTGEKVFLECVQDMDHENMFWYRQDPGLGLRLIYFSYDVKMKEKGDIPEGYSVSREKKERFSLILESASTNQTSMYLCASNGDSRSYEQYFGPGTRLTVT.

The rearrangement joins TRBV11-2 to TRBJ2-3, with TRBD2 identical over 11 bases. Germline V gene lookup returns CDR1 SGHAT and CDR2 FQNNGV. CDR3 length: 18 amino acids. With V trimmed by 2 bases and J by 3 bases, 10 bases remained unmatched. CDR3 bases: TGTGCCAGCAGCTTAAGGGGACTTAGCGGGGGGGCAACAGATACGCAGTATTTT. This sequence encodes CASSLRGLSGGATDTQYF.